Shown below are 19 T cell receptor beta chains from a single sample sequenced in a study of T cell repertoires in cytomegalovirus infection. Each CDR3 protein is one row after TCRdb ran MiXCR on the reads. The sample has some 310,000 distinct CDR3 sequences, approximately 25% seen once. These receptors have no identified antigens. The sample here was cultured PBMCs, taken from culture after CMV antigen stimulation. The receptors derive from a human donor in good health (CMV status not recorded). Some clones in this sample may be carry-over from other donors' samples.

J is TRBJ1-2 and V is TRBV9, with 12 bases aligning to TRBD1. The V and J ends lost 6 bases and 7 bases, in that order; junction bases with no gene match: 13. The CDR3 runs to 16 residues. Germline V CDR1 and CDR2: SGDLS, YYNGEE. CDR3 coding DNA: TGTGCCAGCACCCAGACAGGGACAGGGGGCTTTGGTGGCTACACCTTC. This codes for CASTQTGTGGFGGYTF.

The sample holds a few counts of this clonotype. This chain joins TRBV7-6 and TRBJ2-1; 16 nucleotides agree with TRBD2. Germline CDR1 SGHVS, CDR2 FNYEAQ. The CDR3 length is 18 residues. The trim removed 4 bases at V and 1 base at J, leaving 4 bases unmatched. CDR3 sequence reads: CASSWGLAGGLSYNEQFF. CDR3 coding DNA: TGTGCCAGCAGCTGGGGACTAGCGGGAGGGTTGTCCTACAATGAGCAGTTCTTC.

This clonotype came up many times. The chain has TRBV7-3 and TRBJ1-1, with D possibly being TRBD1 (6 bases). The V and J ends lost 5 bases and 10 bases respectively, with 23 bases between them. Germline V lookup: CDR1 SGHTA, CDR2 FQGTGA. This CDR3 is 15 amino acids long. CDR3 region: CASSLGPTGGVGAFF. The CDR3 DNA is TGTGCCAGCAGCCTAGGCCCGACAGGTGGGGTTGGAGCTTTCTTT.

This clonotype occurred a few times. The chain combines TRBV12-3 or TRBV12-4 with TRBJ2-7, with 7 nucleotides matching TRBD2. Unmatched junction bases numbered 22, after V lost 5 bases and J lost 3 bases. The CDR3 loop spans 19 amino acids. The CDR3 DNA follows: TGTGCCAGCAGTCCCCCAGCGGGGAAGTTTCTACGGGGTTTCTACGAGCAGTACTTC. Its protein product is CASSPPAGKFLRGFYEQYF.

This clonotype was seen a handful of times. V usage is TRBV7-2 and J usage is TRBJ2-7; a weak D match, TRBD1 (5 bases). The germline gives CDR1 SGHTA, CDR2 FQGNSA. Trimming took 4 bases from V and 0 from J, leaving 10 bases between them. The CDR3 length is 14 residues. The CDR3 sequence is CASSYTTASYEQYF. In DNA form, the CDR3 reads TGTGCCAGCAGCTACACGACAGCCTCCTACGAGCAGTACTTC.

The rearrangement links TRBV4-1 to TRBJ1-2, with D possibly being TRBD1 (5 bases). Trimming took off 3 bases at V and 2 bases at J, with 10 bases between the two ends. The germline CDR1 and CDR2 sequences are MGHRA and YSYEKL. The CDR3 has 14 residues. Written as DNA, the CDR3 is TGCGCCAGCAGCCAGGGGACGGTGAACTATGGCTACACCTTC. It is translated as CASSQGTVNYGYTF.

This chain connects TRBV7-8 to TRBJ1-3; TRBD1 matches 8 bases. There are 19 residues in the CDR3. From germline, CDR1 is SGHVS and CDR2 FQNEAQ. J was trimmed by 0 bases and V by 6 bases; bases with no gene match: 16. CDR3 coding DNA: TGTGCCAGCAGTATATTAGCCTCAAGCAGGGGGCTCTCTGGAAACACCATATATTTT. This encodes CASSILASSRGLSGNTIYF.

The chain employs TRBV12-3 or TRBV12-4 and TRBJ2-1, with TRBD2 matching 7 bases. This CDR3 is 17 amino acids long. Unmatched junction bases numbered 11, after V lost 6 bases and J lost 0 bases. CDR3 sequence (DNA): TGTGCCAGCAGCCCCACTAGCGCGGTTAGCTCCTACAATGAGCAGTTCTTC. This sequence encodes CASSPTSAVSSYNEQFF.

This clonotype was recorded many times. This rearrangement joins TRBV9 to TRBJ2-6; 10 bases align to TRBD1. CDR1 is SGDLS, CDR2 YYNGEE, per germline. V dropped 4 bases and J dropped 0; count of bases not matched to a gene: 10. The CDR3 runs 19 residues. The CDR3 spells CASSPRSTGGLSGANVLTF. CDR3 sequence (DNA): TGTGCCAGCAGCCCTCGTTCGACAGGGGGCCTCTCTGGGGCCAACGTCCTGACTTTC.

This clonotype occurred a few times. The rearrangement links TRBV5-1 to TRBJ1-3; D is perhaps TRBD1 (5 bases). V gave up 4 bases and J gave up 2 bases, with 16 bases separating them. The germline V gene encodes CDR1 SGHRS and CDR2 YFSETQ. The CDR3 extends over 16 amino acids. CDR3 sequence (DNA): TGCGCCAGCAGCCGACAGCCCGAATCCGCTGGAAACACCATATATTTT. Encoded protein: CASSRQPESAGNTIYF.

This sequence joins TRBV5-4 and TRBJ2-2; TRBD1 might be the D (5 bases). The ends were cut back, 0 bases at V and 3 bases at J, with 6 bases in the middle. Germline CDR1 and CDR2: SGHNT and YYREEE (reference sequence). The CDR3 contains 14 residues. CDR3 bases: TGTGCCAGCAGCTTGGCAGGGTACACCGGGGAGCTGTTTTTT. This translates into CASSLAGYTGELFF.

The chain uses TRBV7-6 and TRBJ2-1; D gene unclear. Germline CDR1 reads SGHVS; CDR2 reads FNYEAQ. V was cut by 5 bases and J by 3 bases, with 17 bases left in between. This CDR3 region has 16 residues. In DNA, the CDR3 is TGTGCCAGCAGCCAAAGACACGTCAACATCTACAATGAGCAGTTCTTC. Its protein is CASSQRHVNIYNEQFF.

DNA of the CDR3: TGTGCCCCTAGTCGGTCCTACGAGCAGTACGTC. This codes for CAPSRSYEQYV. The J gene is TRBJ2-7, the V gene TRBV11-2; D gene uncertain. The V gene's germline CDR1 is SGHAT and CDR2 FQNNGV. V dropped 11 bases and J dropped 1 base, with 9 bases sitting between them. The length of the CDR3 is 11 residues.

In this sample, this clonotype turned up many times. The V gene is TRBV7-8, the J gene TRBJ2-1, with 11 bases that match TRBD1. The CDR3 length is 17 residues. V lost 8 bases and J lost 6; bases outside the gene matches: 15. Per germline, CDR1 SGHVS and CDR2 FQNEAQ. DNA for the CDR3: TGTGCCAGCTCCACCCCCGGGACAGGGGGATCCAGCAATGAGCAGTTCTTC. It codes for CASSTPGTGGSSNEQFF.

This clonotype was found a few times. The gene calls are TRBV2 and TRBJ1-6, with 8 nucleotides matching TRBD1. Germline CDR1 reads SNHLY; CDR2 reads FYNNEI. The CDR3 contains 17 residues. V trimming: 7 bases; J trimming: 9 bases; junction bases outside the gene matches: 17. CDR3 in DNA: TGTGCCAGCATCCAAGGGGTCGACAGGGGAGTAGGTTCACCCCTCCACTTT. This codes for CASIQGVDRGVGSPLHF.

The J gene is TRBJ2-3, the V gene TRBV15; D perhaps matches TRBD2 (6 bases). The CDR3 spans 19 residues. V lost 2 bases to trimming and J lost 0 bases, with 21 bases between them. In germline, CDR1 is LNHNV, CDR2 YYDKDF (reference sequence). The CDR3 loop reads CATSRQAGLTPRSTDTQYF. DNA of the CDR3: TGTGCCACCAGCAGACAAGCGGGCCTCACCCCAAGAAGCACAGATACGCAGTATTTT.

The chain is built from TRBV12-3 or TRBV12-4 and TRBJ2-3; the D call may be TRBD1 or TRBD2 (6 bases each). The CDR3 length is 20 residues. V lost 6 bases and J lost 6, with 34 bases in between. CDR3 amino acids: CASRPTRGSVREWVVDTQYF. CDR3 DNA: TGTGCCAGCAGACCGACCAGGGGATCCGTCCGGGAGTGGGTAGTTGATACGCAGTATTTT.

The sample holds a few counts of this clonotype. The V gene is TRBV6-6, the J gene TRBJ2-1, with a possible D match to TRBD2 (5 bases). V was cut by 2 bases and J by 0 bases, with 8 bases left in between. This CDR3 region has 15 residues. CDR1 and CDR2 from the germline V gene are MNHNY and SVGAGI (reference sequence). The chain's CDR3 is CASSYRRSSYNEQFF. In DNA form, the CDR3 reads TGTGCCAGCAGTTACAGGAGGAGCTCCTACAATGAGCAGTTCTTC.

In the case of this clonotype: At one of its ends the junction is not consistent with the germline gene, which may arise from a read error. In DNA form, the CDR3 reads TGTGCCATCAGTGGCCAGGGGGCTGGGGCCAACGTCCTGTCTTTC. This gives the protein CAISGQGAGANVLSF. The rearrangement links TRBV10-3 to TRBJ2-6; TRBD1 matches at 8 bases. CDR1 and CDR2 from the germline V gene are ENHRY and SYGVKD. The CDR3 covers 15 residues.